The source of this TCR beta chain is a study of blood T cell repertoires in COVID-19 (dated by TCRdb to 2020 to 2021). For the wider study: Collaborator samples came from the United States, Italy and Spain and covered acute and convalescent phases of COVID-19. The prospective study material was composed of cDNA or gDNA derived from T cells, B-cell-depleted T cells, or PBMCs. The dataset comprised deeply sampled blood TCRbeta repertoires from subjects exposed to, actively infected with, or recovered from COVID-19. The repertoires were released in a freely available public database meant as a resource for research on the immune response to SARS-CoV-2. Samples were obtained from the ongoing ImmuneRACE study (first 160 participants) and from 1,200 or so subjects provided by 6 global collaborators. Nearly every sample came with metadata listing a de-identified subject ID, COVID-19 status, age in years and sex. HLA class I and class II types, where available, came from metadata supplied by the sample provider rather than from assay-based typing. Findings and caveats that apply to the study as a whole: The amount of clinical and demographic metadata varied by source and participant and was provided uncurated.

TCRbeta CDR3 regions were amplified from genomic DNA using the immunoSEQ Assay, a bias-controlled multiplex PCR. As for the authors' bioinformatics: The number of nucleated cells in each sample was estimated from the amplification of reference gene primers within the assay. To quantify the absolute abundance of each unique TCRbeta CDR3 rearrangement, sequence reads were collapsed and filtered. For each sample, productive Simpson clonality was calculated as the square root of Simpson's diversity index over productive rearrangements. In its TCRdb copy, this immuneACCESS table keeps in-frame sequences only and misses some clones. Where compared with another copy, unresolved V genes explain less than half of these, and the others have no known cause. V and J calls and clone size are copied from that table; D and trimming were computed from the DNA. Present in this sample are 340,000 or so clones, 65% to 85% of which were seen just once. 3% of the sample rests with the top ten.

Collaborating institutions collected whole blood in K2EDTA tubes following their own protocols. Collaborator samples were shipped for TCRbeta analysis as frozen whole blood, isolated PBMCs, or DNA extracted from either sample type. In the case of this clone: Its antigen target is currently unknown. Base qualities are not recorded, but no much larger clone differs from it by a single base.

The CDR3 goes from the cysteine to the phenylalanine over 16 residues. Only the CDR3 DNA stays, 48 bases, in frame from base 1. V has 2 bases trimmed and J has 3 bases trimmed; junction bases matching no gene number 7. As encoded in the germline V gene, CDR1 is MNHEY while CDR2 is SVGEGT. The chain is made from TRBV6-2 or TRBV6-3 and TRBJ2-3, and TRBD2 matches 8 of the central bases. The material sequenced was peripheral blood. The TCR comes from a man younger than 40 with active or convalescent COVID-19. The nucleotide sequence reads as follows: TGTGCCAGCAGTTACCCGCGGGGGGTCGGAACAGATACGCAGTATTTT. Protein translation: CASSYPRGVGTDTQYF.